This note documents a single T cell receptor beta chain sequence. No antigen is known for it. These data originate in a study of T cell responses to AZD1222 COVID-19 vaccine. Regarding the study as a whole: Females made up more of the donors, who were largely white British, and clonal diversity may have come out too low.

The CDR3 contains 12 residues. Germline CDR1 MNHEY, CDR2 SVGAGI. V was clipped by 6 bases and J by 7 bases, with 12 bases between them. Repertoires were generated with immunoSEQ multiplex PCR, while TCRdb's copy carries only in-frame clones and drops some. The sample lists 140,000 to 150,000 clones, approximately 94% seen once, with approximately 2% in the top ten. The specimen comprised peripheral blood, sampled on day 0 of AZD1222 vaccination. V gene TRBV6-5 combines with J gene TRBJ1-2; D not certain. The clonotype was recovered from an adult in good health. Here the CDR3 DNA reads TGTGCCAGCAGGAACCCTGGTTCTGGCTACACCTTC. Translating it yields CASRNPGSGYTF.